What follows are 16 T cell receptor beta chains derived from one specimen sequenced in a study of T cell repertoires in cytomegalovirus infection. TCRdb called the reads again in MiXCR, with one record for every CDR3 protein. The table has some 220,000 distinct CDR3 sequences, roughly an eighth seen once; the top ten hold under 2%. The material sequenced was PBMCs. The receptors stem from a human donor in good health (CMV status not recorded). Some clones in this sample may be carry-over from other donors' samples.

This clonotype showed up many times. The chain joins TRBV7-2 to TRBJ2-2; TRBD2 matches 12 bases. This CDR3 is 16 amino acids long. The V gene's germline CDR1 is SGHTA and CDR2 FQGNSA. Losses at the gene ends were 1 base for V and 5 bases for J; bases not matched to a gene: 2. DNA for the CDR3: TGTGCCAGCAGCTTAGAAGGACTAGCGGGGACCGGGGAGCTGTTTTTT. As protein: CASSLEGLAGTGELFF.

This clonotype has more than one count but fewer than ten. DNA of the CDR3: TGTGCCAGCACCACTACGGGAACAGGGGGCGGTCAGCCCCAGCATTTT. Protein: CASTTTGTGGGQPQHF. This chain links TRBV6-6 with TRBJ1-5; 9 positions match TRBD1. Germline V gene lookup returns CDR1 MNHNY and CDR2 SVGAGI (reference sequence). CDR3 size: 16 residues. V was clipped by 7 bases and J by 6 bases; unmatched bases: 13.

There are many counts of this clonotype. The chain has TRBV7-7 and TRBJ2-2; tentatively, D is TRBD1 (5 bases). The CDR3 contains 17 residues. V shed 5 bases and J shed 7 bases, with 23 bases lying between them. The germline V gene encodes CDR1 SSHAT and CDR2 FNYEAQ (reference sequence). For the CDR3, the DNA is TGTGCCAGCAGCCCCCGAAGGGGCAACCCCAGCAGCGGGGAGCTGTTTTTT. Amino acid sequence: CASSPRRGNPSSGELFF. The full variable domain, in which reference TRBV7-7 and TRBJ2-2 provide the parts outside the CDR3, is GAGVSQSPRYKVTKRGQDVTLRCDPISSHATLYWYQQALGQGPEFLTYFNYEAQPDKSGLPSDRFSAERPEGSISTLTIQRTEQRDSAMYRCASSPRRGNPSSGELFFGEGSRLTVL.

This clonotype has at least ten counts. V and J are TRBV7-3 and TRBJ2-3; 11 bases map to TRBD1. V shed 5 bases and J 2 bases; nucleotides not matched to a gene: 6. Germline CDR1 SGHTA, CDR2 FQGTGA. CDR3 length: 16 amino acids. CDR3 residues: CASSVGQGAATDTQYF. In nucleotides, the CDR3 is TGTGCCAGCAGCGTCGGACAGGGGGCCGCCACAGATACGCAGTATTTT.

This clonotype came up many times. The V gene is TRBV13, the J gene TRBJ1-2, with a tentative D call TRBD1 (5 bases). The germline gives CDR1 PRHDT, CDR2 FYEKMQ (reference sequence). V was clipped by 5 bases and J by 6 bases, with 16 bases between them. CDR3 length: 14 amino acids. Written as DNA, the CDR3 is TGTGCCAGCAGCCGGGGGACCTTCGGGGATGGCTACACCTTC. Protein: CASSRGTFGDGYTF.

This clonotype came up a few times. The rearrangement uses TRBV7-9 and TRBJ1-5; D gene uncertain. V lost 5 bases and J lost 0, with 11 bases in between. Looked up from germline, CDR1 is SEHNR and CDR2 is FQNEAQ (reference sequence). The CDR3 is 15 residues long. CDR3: CASSPGGSSNQPQHF. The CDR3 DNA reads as TGTGCCAGCAGCCCGGGTGGGAGTAGCAATCAGCCCCAGCATTTT.

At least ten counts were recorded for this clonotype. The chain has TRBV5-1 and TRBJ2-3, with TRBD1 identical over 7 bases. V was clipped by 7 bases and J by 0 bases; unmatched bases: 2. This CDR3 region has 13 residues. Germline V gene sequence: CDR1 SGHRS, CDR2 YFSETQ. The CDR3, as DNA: TGCGCCAGCGGGACAGCTAGCACAGATACGCAGTATTTT. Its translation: CASGTASTDTQYF.

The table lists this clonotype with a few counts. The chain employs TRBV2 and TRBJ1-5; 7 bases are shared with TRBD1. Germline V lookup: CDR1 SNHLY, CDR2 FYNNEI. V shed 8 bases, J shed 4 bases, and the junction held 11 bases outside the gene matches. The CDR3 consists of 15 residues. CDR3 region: CASLGGSGGNQPQHF. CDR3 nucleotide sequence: TGTGCCAGCCTGGGTGGTTCAGGGGGAAATCAGCCCCAGCATTTT. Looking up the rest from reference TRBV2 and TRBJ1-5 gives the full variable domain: EPEVTQTPSHQVTQMGQEVILRCVPISNHLYFYWYRQILGQKVEFLVSFYNNEISEKSEIFDDQFSVERPDGSNFTLKIRSTKLEDSAMYFCASLGGSGGNQPQHFGDGTRLSIL.

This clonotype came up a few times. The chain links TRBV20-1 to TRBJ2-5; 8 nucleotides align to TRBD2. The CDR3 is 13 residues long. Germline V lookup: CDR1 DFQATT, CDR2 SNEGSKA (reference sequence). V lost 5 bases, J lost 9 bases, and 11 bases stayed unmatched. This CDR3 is CSALGSGGQAQYF. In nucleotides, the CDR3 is TGCAGTGCTCTTGGGTCGGGGGGGCAGGCCCAGTACTTC.

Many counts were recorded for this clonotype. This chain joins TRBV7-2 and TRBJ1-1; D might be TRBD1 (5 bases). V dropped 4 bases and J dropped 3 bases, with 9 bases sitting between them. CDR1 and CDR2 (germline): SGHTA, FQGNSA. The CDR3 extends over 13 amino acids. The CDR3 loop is CASSWGRDTEAFF. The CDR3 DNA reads TGTGCCAGCAGCTGGGGCCGGGACACTGAAGCTTTCTTT.

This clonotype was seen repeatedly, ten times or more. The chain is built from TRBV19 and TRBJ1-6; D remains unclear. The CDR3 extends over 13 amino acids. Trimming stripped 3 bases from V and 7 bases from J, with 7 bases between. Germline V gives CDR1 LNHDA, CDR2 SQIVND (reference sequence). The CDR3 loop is CASSIGLNSPLHF. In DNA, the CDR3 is TGTGCCAGTAGTATCGGACTGAATTCACCCCTCCACTTT.

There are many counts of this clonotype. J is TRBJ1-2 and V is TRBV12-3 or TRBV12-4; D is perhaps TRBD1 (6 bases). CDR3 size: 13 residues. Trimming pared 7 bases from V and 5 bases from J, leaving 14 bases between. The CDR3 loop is CASTTVQGYGYTF. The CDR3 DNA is TGTGCCAGCACCACGGTGCAGGGGTATGGCTACACCTTC.

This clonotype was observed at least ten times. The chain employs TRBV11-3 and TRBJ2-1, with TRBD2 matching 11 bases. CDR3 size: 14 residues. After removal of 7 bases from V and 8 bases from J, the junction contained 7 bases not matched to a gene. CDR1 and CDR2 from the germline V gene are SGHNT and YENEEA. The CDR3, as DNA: TGTGCCAGCACCCCCGGGACTAGCGGCCATGAGCAGTTCTTC. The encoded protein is CASTPGTSGHEQFF.

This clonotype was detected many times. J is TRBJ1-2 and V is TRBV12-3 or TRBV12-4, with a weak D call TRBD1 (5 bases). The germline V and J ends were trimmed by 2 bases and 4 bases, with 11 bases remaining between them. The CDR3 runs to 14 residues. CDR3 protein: CASSLIQGGYGYTF. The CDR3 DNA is TGTGCCAGCAGTTTAATCCAGGGAGGCTATGGCTACACCTTC.

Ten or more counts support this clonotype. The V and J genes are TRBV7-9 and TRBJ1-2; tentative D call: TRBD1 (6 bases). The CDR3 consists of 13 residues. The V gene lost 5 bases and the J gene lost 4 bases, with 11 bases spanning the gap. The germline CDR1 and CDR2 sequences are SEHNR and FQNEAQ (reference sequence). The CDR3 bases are TGTGCCAGCAGCCCACAGGGTACCTATGGCTACACCTTC. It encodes CASSPQGTYGYTF.

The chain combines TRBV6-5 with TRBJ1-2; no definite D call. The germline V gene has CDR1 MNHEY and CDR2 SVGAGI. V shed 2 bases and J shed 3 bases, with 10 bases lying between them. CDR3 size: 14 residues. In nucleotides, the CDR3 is TGTGCCAGCAGTTACAGTTGGGGTTACTATGGCTACACCTTC. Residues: CASSYSWGYYGYTF.